The 27 T cell receptor beta chains listed next were all sequenced from one sample in a study of yellow fever vaccine responses in identical twins. Each CDR3 protein is one row after TCRdb ran MiXCR on the RT-PCR reads. The sample contains about 14,000 distinct CDR3 sequences, approximately 84% of which appear only once. The source was T cells from blood (PBMCs), unsorted or a sorted subset (not recorded which), collected before or after yellow fever vaccination (not recorded which). Every receptor here comes from a woman between 18 and 29 years old who received the yellow fever vaccine.

This chain connects TRBV6-1 to TRBJ1-4; no definite D call. The germline V and J ends were trimmed by 4 bases and 3 bases, with 15 bases remaining between them. The CDR3 covers 16 residues. Germline assignment: CDR1 MNHNS and CDR2 SASEGT. The CDR3 loop reads CASSGGQQSPNEKLFF. The DNA for the CDR3 is TGTGCCAGCAGTGGAGGCCAACAGAGTCCTAATGAAAAACTGTTTTTT.

This clonotype occurred once. The chain joins TRBV10-1 to TRBJ2-2; D ambiguous. Germline assignment: CDR1 WNHNN and CDR2 SYGVQD (reference sequence). There are 14 residues in the CDR3. Trimming pared 6 bases from V and 0 bases from J, leaving 8 bases between. CDR3 nucleotide sequence: TGCGCCAGCAGGGAAAACGCGAACACCGGGGAGCTGTTTTTT. Translating gives CASRENANTGELFF.

This clonotype was observed a few times. This sequence joins TRBV24-1 and TRBJ2-1, with D perhaps TRBD1 or TRBD2 (5 bases each). V gave up 9 bases and J gave up 2 bases, with 13 bases separating them. The CDR3 is 14 residues long. CDR1 KGHDR and CDR2 SFDVKD come from the germline V gene. CDR3 coding DNA: TGTGCCACCGGATTGGGACGTACCTACAATGAGCAGTTCTTC. The encoded protein is CATGLGRTYNEQFF.

V and J are TRBV2 and TRBJ1-1, with TRBD1 identical over 9 bases. Germline trimming cut 4 bases from V and 6 bases from J; bases unmatched to any gene: 6. Germline V gene sequence: CDR1 SNHLY, CDR2 FYNNEI. The CDR3 is made up of 14 amino acids. CDR3 residues: CASSGGTGRSEAFF. The CDR3 bases are TGTGCCAGCAGTGGGGGGACAGGGAGGTCTGAAGCTTTCTTT. The entire variable domain, with the rest obtained from reference TRBV2 and TRBJ1-1, is as follows: EPEVTQTPSHQVTQMGQEVILRCVPISNHLYFYWYRQILGQKVEFLVSFYNNEISEKSEIFDDQFSVERPDGSNFTLKIRSTKLEDSAMYFCASSGGTGRSEAFFGQGTRLTVV.

The gene calls are TRBV10-3 and TRBJ2-1; perhaps TRBD1 as D (6 bases). This CDR3 comprises 13 residues. Trimming took off 9 bases at V and 3 bases at J, with 12 bases between the two ends. Per the germline V gene, CDR1 is ENHRY and CDR2 is SYGVKD. The chain's CDR3 is CAIGQPLYNEQFF. DNA for the CDR3: TGTGCCATTGGACAGCCCCTCTACAATGAGCAGTTCTTC.

This chain uses TRBV5-1 with TRBJ1-3; TRBD1 is a possible D gene (5 bases). CDR1 is SGHRS, CDR2 YFSETQ, per germline. The CDR3 extends over 16 amino acids. The V and J ends lost 4 bases and 3 bases respectively, with 17 bases between them. CDR3 amino acids: CASSPRGVRHGNTIYF. The CDR3, as DNA: TGCGCCAGCAGCCCCCGGGGCGTAAGGCATGGAAACACCATATATTTT. Full variable domain (rest looked up from reference TRBV5-1 and TRBJ1-3): KAGVTQTPRYLIKTRGQQVTLSCSPISGHRSVSWYQQTPGQGLQFLFEYFSETQRNKGNFPGRFSGRQFSNSRSEMNVSTLELGDSALYLCASSPRGVRHGNTIYFGEGSWLTVV.

This chain joins TRBV2 and TRBJ1-1; D is unclear. The CDR3 totals 13 residues. V was cut by 1 base and J by 1 base, with 4 bases left in between. From germline, CDR1 is SNHLY and CDR2 FYNNEI. The CDR3 sequence: CASSEEWNTEAFF. The CDR3 DNA sequence: TGTGCCAGCAGTGAAGAATGGAACACTGAAGCTTTCTTT.

The chain uses TRBV15 and TRBJ2-1; 10 bases align to TRBD2. Germline lookup yields CDR1 LNHNV and CDR2 YYDKDF (reference sequence). Trimming removed 3 bases from V and 5 bases from J; junction bases left unmatched: 4. The CDR3 loop spans 15 amino acids. CDR3 protein: CATSSRGLADNEQFF. CDR3 sequence (DNA): TGTGCCACCAGCAGTAGAGGACTAGCGGACAATGAGCAGTTCTTC.

The J gene is TRBJ1-1, the V gene TRBV3-1; D call uncertain. V shed 1 base and J shed 4 bases, with 13 bases lying between them. The CDR3 is 15 amino acids. Per germline, CDR1 LGHDT and CDR2 YNNKEL (reference sequence). The CDR3 DNA reads as TGTGCCAGCAGCCAAGGCTCCTATGGCCGCACTGAAGCTTTCTTT. Translation: CASSQGSYGRTEAFF.

The chain is built from TRBV29-1 and TRBJ1-1, with D unclear. Trimming stripped 3 bases from V and 1 base from J, with 6 bases between. The CDR3 consists of 12 residues. The V gene's germline CDR1 is SQVTM and CDR2 ANQGSEA. This chain's CDR3 is CSVEPGNTEAFF. The CDR3, as DNA: TGCAGCGTTGAGCCCGGGAACACTGAAGCTTTCTTT. The whole variable domain, filled in from reference TRBV29-1 and TRBJ1-1, reads SAVISQKPSRDICQRGTSLTIQCQVDSQVTMMFWYRQQPGQSLTLIATANQGSEATYESGFVIDKFPISRPNLTFSTLTVSNMSPEDSSIYLCSVEPGNTEAFFGQGTRLTVV.

This clonotype was detected only a few times. The CDR3 end shows no conserved phenylalanine or tryptophan, and so a read error is likely. The rearrangement uses TRBV5-5 and TRBJ2-1; 9 bases are shared with TRBD1. The germline CDR1 and CDR2 sequences are SGHKS and YYEKEE (reference sequence). Trimming at V came to 4 bases and at J to 5 bases, leaving 10 bases not matched to a gene. The CDR3 spans 16 residues. The CDR3, as DNA: TGTGCCAGCAGCCCTGATGGGACAGGGAACAACAATGAGCAGTTCTCC. It is translated as CASSPDGTGNNNEQFS.

The chain uses TRBV10-1 and TRBJ1-1; 9 bases align to TRBD1. Trimming cost V 4 bases and J 6 bases; bases outside gene matches: 6. Germline V lookup: CDR1 WNHNN, CDR2 SYGVQD (reference sequence). This CDR3 has 14 amino acids. The CDR3 bases are TGCGCCAGCAGTGGTTGGGGACAGGGACCTGAAGCTTTCTTT. Translating gives CASSGWGQGPEAFF.

The DNA for the CDR3 is TGTGCCAGCAGTATCGGGACACAAGCTTACGAGCAGTACTTC. Translation: CASSIGTQAYEQYF. The gene calls are TRBV28 and TRBJ2-7; D might be TRBD1 (6 bases). The CDR3 loop spans 14 amino acids. Trimming left V 5 bases short and J 4 bases short, with 15 bases between. CDR1 is MDHEN and CDR2 is SYDVKM in the germline V gene.

This chain connects TRBV6-1 to TRBJ2-7, with 9 bases that match TRBD2. The CDR3 spans 13 residues. CDR1 MNHNS and CDR2 SASEGT come from the germline V gene. After removal of 7 bases from V and 4 bases from J, the junction contained 5 bases not matched to a gene. This chain's CDR3 is CASTPGLAYEQYF. CDR3 DNA: TGTGCCAGCACCCCGGGACTAGCATACGAGCAGTACTTC.

The J gene is TRBJ2-3, the V gene TRBV5-1; D gene ambiguous. Deletions cut 4 bases from V and 2 bases from J, with 17 bases between. This CDR3 is built from 16 residues. The germline CDR1 and CDR2 sequences are SGHRS and YFSETQ. The CDR3, as DNA: TGCGCCAGCAGCGGAATTTCGATGAGCAACACAGATACGCAGTATTTT. Its protein is CASSGISMSNTDTQYF. The full variable domain, in which reference TRBV5-1 and TRBJ2-3 provide the parts outside the CDR3, is KAGVTQTPRYLIKTRGQQVTLSCSPISGHRSVSWYQQTPGQGLQFLFEYFSETQRNKGNFPGRFSGRQFSNSRSEMNVSTLELGDSALYLCASSGISMSNTDTQYFGPGTRLTVL.

The chain uses TRBV29-1 and TRBJ2-5; TRBD2 agrees at 10 bases. J lost 2 bases, V lost 5 bases, and 2 bases had no gene match. The CDR3 length is 13 residues. The germline CDR1 and CDR2 sequences are SQVTM and ANQGSEA. The CDR3 loop is CSVRTSGQETQYF. The CDR3 nucleotides are TGCAGCGTTCGGACTAGCGGACAAGAGACCCAGTACTTC.

The chain has TRBV20-1 and TRBJ2-5; TRBD2 matches 9 bases. V was pared by 4 bases and J by 5 bases, with 5 bases of the junction left unmatched. The germline CDR1 and CDR2 sequences are DFQATT and SNEGSKA (reference sequence). The CDR3 sequence is 13 residues long. Written as DNA, the CDR3 is TGCAGTGCTACCGGGACTAGCTCCGAGACCCAGTACTTC. Residues: CSATGTSSETQYF.

The table lists this clonotype with a count of one. This chain links TRBV11-1 with TRBJ1-1, with D possibly matching TRBD1 (5 bases). The CDR3 contains 16 residues. Per germline, CDR1 SGHAT and CDR2 FQDESV (reference sequence). The V end lost 1 base, the J end lost 0 bases, and 12 bases lay between the germline ends. CDR3 DNA sequence: TGTGCCAGCAGCTTAGTAGGGGTCTCCATGAACACTGAAGCTTTCTTT. Its protein product is CASSLVGVSMNTEAFF.

This chain links TRBV29-1 with TRBJ1-4, with D unresolved. CDR1 and CDR2 (germline): SQVTM, ANQGSEA. This CDR3 has 14 residues. V lost 4 bases and J 7 bases, leaving 16 bases between the germline ends. CDR3 amino acids: CSVVRSSSPEKLFF. The CDR3 DNA is TGCAGCGTTGTCAGAAGTTCTTCGCCTGAAAAACTGTTTTTT.

This clonotype was recorded once. Here the CDR3 reads CSSSSGGTDTQYF. The CDR3 bases are TGCAGCTCCTCAAGCGGAGGCACAGATACGCAGTATTTT. The rearrangement joins TRBV29-1 to TRBJ2-3, with D possibly matching TRBD2 (5 bases). The germline V gene encodes CDR1 SQVTM and CDR2 ANQGSEA. This CDR3 has 13 amino acids. The V gene lost 8 bases and the J gene lost 1 base, with 13 bases spanning the gap.

The V call is TRBV28, the J call TRBJ2-1; D is possibly TRBD1 or TRBD2 (5 bases each). Deletions cut 5 bases from V and 3 bases from J, with 17 bases between. Germline loops: CDR1 MDHEN, CDR2 SYDVKM. This CDR3 is 16 amino acids long. CDR3 nucleotides: TGTGCCAGCAGTCGAACGGGGACGCTGAACTACAATGAGCAGTTCTTC. Protein: CASSRTGTLNYNEQFF. The variable domain in full, with the rest retrieved from reference TRBV28 and TRBJ2-1, is DVKVTQSSRYLVKRTGEKVFLECVQDMDHENMFWYRQDPGLGLRLIYFSYDVKMKEKGDIPEGYSVSREKKERFSLILESASTNQTSMYLCASSRTGTLNYNEQFFGPGTRLTVL.

The gene calls are TRBV12-3 or TRBV12-4 and TRBJ2-3; D perhaps matches TRBD1 (6 bases). The CDR3 runs 13 residues. V lost 7 bases and J lost 6, with 14 bases in between. The DNA for the CDR3 is TGTGCCAGCAAGTACAGGGTTTGGGATACGCAGTATTTT. Translating gives CASKYRVWDTQYF.

The chain has TRBV29-1 and TRBJ2-3, with 7 positions matching TRBD2. Germline lookup yields CDR1 SQVTM and CDR2 ANQGSEA. The ends lost 3 bases at V and 5 bases at J; junction bases unmatched: 5. This CDR3 has 13 amino acids. DNA for the CDR3: TGCAGCGTTGACGGGTTAGCGGGAGATACGCAGTATTTT. Amino acids: CSVDGLAGDTQYF.

The J gene is TRBJ2-5, the V gene TRBV19; 11 bases fit TRBD2. This CDR3 has 18 residues. Trimming removed 4 bases from V and 2 bases from J; junction bases left unmatched: 12. CDR1 is LNHDA and CDR2 is SQIVND in the germline V gene (reference sequence). The DNA of the CDR3 is TGTGCCAGTAGTAGGACCGGGACTAGCGGTACCTATCAAGAGACCCAGTACTTC. It translates to CASSRTGTSGTYQETQYF. The full variable domain, its missing parts supplied by reference TRBV19 and TRBJ2-5, is DGGITQSPKYLFRKEGQNVTLSCEQNLNHDAMYWYRQDPGQGLRLIYYSQIVNDFQKGDIAEGYSVSREKKESFPLTVTSAQKNPTAFYLCASSRTGTSGTYQETQYFGPGTRLLVL.

This chain joins TRBV23-1 and TRBJ2-1, with D maybe TRBD2 (5 bases). TRBV23-1 is designated an ORF whose function remains uncertain. The CDR3 has 17 amino acids. Trimming shortened V by 0 bases and J by 4 bases, and 16 bases separated the two germline ends. This CDR3 reads CASSQSHSGRTYNEQFF. In DNA form, the CDR3 reads TGCGCCAGCAGTCAATCCCATAGTGGGAGAACGTACAATGAGCAGTTCTTC.

Written as DNA, the CDR3 is TGTGCCAGTTGCCACGGACCTCTACCGAACACTGAAGCTTTCTTT. It yields the protein CASCHGPLPNTEAFF. The rearrangement uses TRBV2 and TRBJ1-1; D is unresolved. The CDR3 covers 15 residues. Trimming left V 9 bases short and J 1 base short, with 18 bases between. The germline CDR1 and CDR2 sequences are SNHLY and FYNNEI.

This chain links TRBV5-1 with TRBJ2-5, with 12 bases fitting TRBD1. CDR3 length: 16 residues. The germline V gene encodes CDR1 SGHRS and CDR2 YFSETQ. V shed 4 bases, J shed 5 bases, and the junction held 9 bases outside the gene matches. Here the CDR3 reads CASSLGDRGHGETQYF. CDR3 DNA: TGCGCCAGCAGCCTTGGGGACAGGGGGCACGGTGAGACCCAGTACTTC.